One and the same sample provided the 5 T cell receptor beta chains below, sequenced in a study of cytomegalovirus exposure and HLA in healthy donors (dated by TCRdb to about 2017). To prepare the library, the immunoSEQ multiplex PCR assay was applied. A mixture of 60 forward primers for TCR Vbeta segments and 13 reverse primers for TCR Jbeta segments was used in the multiplex PCR. The source is immuneACCESS, and TCRdb retained only in-frame sequences with V and J called. Part of the clones is not carried over; for the studies checked, unresolved V genes explain less than half of this, and the remainder is unexplained. This sample lists about 32,000 clones; roughly 88% were detected once. Clones ranked in the top ten supply approximately 4% of the sample. The sample comprised PBMCs. The receptor set was obtained from a woman under 30 in good health and CMV-seronegative.

CDR3 nucleotides: TGTGCCTCGACGATGGACAGGGTAGAGTGGGAGCAGTACTTC. Protein: CASTMDRVEWEQYF. This rearrangement joins TRBV6-1 to TRBJ2-7; 8 bases fit TRBD1. The CDR3 loop spans 14 amino acids. V lost 11 bases, J lost 7 bases, and 16 bases stayed unmatched. The germline CDR1 and CDR2 sequences are MNHNS and SASEGT.

The chain has TRBV10-3 and TRBJ2-5; TRBD1 might be the D (6 bases). The germline gives CDR1 ENHRY, CDR2 SYGVKD. The CDR3 has 15 residues. V dropped 6 bases and J dropped 1 base, with 15 bases sitting between them. In nucleotides, the CDR3 is TGTGCCATCAGCAAAGGACAGAGGGGCCAAGAGACCCAGTACTTC. Translation gives CAISKGQRGQETQYF.

This clone counts as large. The chain links TRBV6-5 to TRBJ1-1, with TRBD1 identical over 8 bases. Trimming took 7 bases from V and 1 from J; bases not matched to a gene: 5. There are 14 residues in the CDR3. Germline assignment: CDR1 MNHEY and CDR2 SVGAGI. This CDR3 reads CASTPQGGNTEAFF. The CDR3 region has the DNA TGTGCCAGCACCCCACAGGGGGGGAACACTGAAGCTTTCTTT.

V and J are TRBV7-9 and TRBJ1-3; 9 positions match TRBD1. The V and J ends lost 5 bases and 8 bases, in that order; junction bases with no gene match: 7. CDR3 length: 14 amino acids. Germline-derived CDR1 and CDR2 are SEHNR and FQNEAQ (reference sequence). The DNA of the CDR3 is TGTGCCAGCAGCAGACTCGACAGGGGGGACACCATATATTTT. This encodes CASSRLDRGDTIYF.

V usage is TRBV2 and J usage is TRBJ2-3; D not certain. The CDR3 extends over 14 amino acids. From germline, CDR1 is SNHLY and CDR2 FYNNEI. Trimming left V 4 bases short and J 1 base short, with 9 bases between. The CDR3: CASSAQRGTDTQYF. CDR3 nucleotide sequence: TGTGCCAGCAGTGCTCAGCGCGGCACAGATACGCAGTATTTT.